The clone carrying this T cell receptor (beta chain) was recorded many times. Arm-PCR with iRepertoire HTBI primers amplified the CDR3 regions for these TCR beta libraries. A single record per CDR3 protein comes from TCRdb applying MiXCR to the multiplex PCR reads. The sample records approximately 230,000 distinct CDR3 sequences, 15% to 20% being singletons. The ends were cut back, 2 bases at V and 3 bases at J, with 6 bases in the middle. The CDR3 extends over 13 amino acids. The germline V gene encodes CDR1 SGHTA and CDR2 FQGNSA. The sample belongs to a study of regulatory T cells in long-lasting Graves disease. Noted time point: newly diagnosed GD, antithyroid drugs for less than 3 months. Isolated PBMC RNA provided the starting material for the TCR library.

The sequenced sample was peripheral blood mononuclear cells (PBMCs), obtained at new diagnosis, from a patient treated with antithyroid drugs. The J gene is TRBJ2-3, the V gene TRBV7-2, with a possible D match to TRBD1 (5 bases). This clonotype originated in a female donor with Graves disease. CDR3: CASSLQGTDTQYF. The CDR3 nucleotides are TGTGCCAGCAGCTTACAGGGAACAGATACGCAGTATTTT.